These 30 T cell receptor beta chains share one sample of origin, sequenced in a study of siplizumab effects on memory and regulatory T cells. These receptors have no identified antigens. Cells from the mixed lymphocyte reaction were cocultured for 5 to 6 days at 37°C. Method: immunoSEQ multiplex PCR; TCRdb's copy keeps in-frame clones and lacks some. The repertoire holds 11,000 to 15,000 clones, around 49% seen once, with around 8.6% in the top ten. Sequencing was carried out using CFSE-low (dividing) CD4+ T cells sorted from an allogeneic mixed lymphocyte reaction. Source of these receptors: a human donor in good health; the cells came from an allogeneic mixed lymphocyte reaction.

This clone was detected only a few times. The chain is built from TRBV18 and TRBJ2-3; D possibly matches TRBD1 or TRBD2 (5 bases each). The germline V gene has CDR1 KGHSH and CDR2 LQKENI. The CDR3 sequence is 14 residues long. V was cut by 3 bases and J by 0 bases, with 7 bases left in between. The CDR3 nucleotides are TGTGCCAGCTCACCCCGGGACAGCACAGATACGCAGTATTTT. It translates to CASSPRDSTDTQYF.

The chain links TRBV18 to TRBJ1-1, with D possibly TRBD1 on 6 matching bases. The CDR3 sequence is 14 residues long. V lost 2 bases to trimming and J lost 5 bases, with 12 bases between them. Germline-derived CDR1 and CDR2 are KGHSH and LQKENI. The CDR3, as DNA: TGTGCCAGCTCACCAACGCAGGGGTGGACTGAAGCTTTCTTT. As protein: CASSPTQGWTEAFF.

The chain recombines TRBV5-1 with TRBJ2-1, with 7 bases lining up with TRBD2. The germline V gene encodes CDR1 SGHRS and CDR2 YFSETQ. After removal of 0 bases from V and 8 bases from J, the junction contained 2 bases not matched to a gene. The CDR3 is 13 amino acids. CDR3 loop: CASSLEGRDEQFF. The CDR3 region has the DNA TGCGCCAGCAGCTTGGAGGGGAGGGATGAGCAGTTCTTC.

This clone was counted between two and nine times. The J gene is TRBJ2-2, the V gene TRBV30; the D is unclear. V shed 4 bases and J shed 4 bases, with 4 bases lying between them. Germline V gene data show CDR1 as GTSNPN and CDR2 as SVGIG (reference sequence). CDR3 length: 11 amino acids. Written as DNA, the CDR3 is TGTGCCTGGACCCTCACCGGGGAGCTGTTTTTT. This encodes CAWTLTGELFF. The entire variable domain, with the rest obtained from reference TRBV30 and TRBJ2-2, is as follows: SQTIHQWPATLVQPVGSPLSLECTVEGTSNPNLYWYRQAAGRGLQLLFYSVGIGQISSEVPQNLSASRPQDRQFILSSKKLLLSDSGFYLCAWTLTGELFFGEGSRLTVL.

The rearrangement joins TRBV7-2 to TRBJ2-5; D remains ambiguous. Trimming pared 4 bases from V and 5 bases from J, leaving 11 bases between. This CDR3 region has 13 residues. Germline assignment: CDR1 SGHTA and CDR2 FQGNSA. The CDR3: CASSSALTETQYF. CDR3 coding DNA: TGTGCCAGCAGCTCGGCCCTTACGGAGACCCAGTACTTC.

The chain carries TRBV20-1 and TRBJ2-7; D may be TRBD1 (5 bases). CDR3 size: 11 residues. Germline V gives CDR1 DFQATT, CDR2 SNEGSKA (reference sequence). The V and J ends lost 3 bases and 6 bases respectively, with 9 bases between them. CDR3 coding DNA: TGCAGTGCTAGGGGCAGGGCCGAGCAGTACTTC. Encoded protein: CSARGRAEQYF.

This clone turned up a few times. This chain uses TRBV30 with TRBJ1-1; D is possibly TRBD1 (6 bases). CDR3 length equals 13 residues. CDR1 is GTSNPN, CDR2 SVGIG, per germline (reference sequence). Trimming took off 1 base at V and 5 bases at J, with 11 bases between the two ends. CDR3 sequence (DNA): TGTGCCTGGAGTGGAGGGGGTAGGACTGAAGCTTTCTTT. Translated, it gives CAWSGGGRTEAFF.

This chain joins TRBV5-1 and TRBJ1-2; possibly TRBD1 for D (5 bases). This CDR3 is built from 13 residues. Germline CDR1 and CDR2: SGHRS and YFSETQ. V shed 7 bases and J shed 6 bases, with 16 bases lying between them. The CDR3 loop is CASSFLGGNGYTF. CDR3 DNA: TGCGCCAGCTCCTTTCTGGGGGGAAATGGCTACACCTTC.

The CDR3 sequence is CASSLQAVSSYEQYF. CDR3 bases: TGCGCCAGCAGCTTGCAGGCAGTAAGCTCCTACGAGCAGTACTTC. The gene calls are TRBV5-1 and TRBJ2-7; D is uncertain. Germline CDR1 and CDR2: SGHRS and YFSETQ. This CDR3 is built from 15 residues. With 1 base removed from V and 0 bases from J, the gap between germline ends came to 11 bases.

The rearrangement links TRBV5-8 to TRBJ1-5; 7 bases align to TRBD1. CDR3 length: 15 residues. Germline V CDR1 and CDR2: SGHTS, YDEGEE. The J segment lost 11 bases and the V segment lost 0 bases, leaving 11 bases of the junction unmatched. CDR3 bases: TGTGCCAGCAGCTTGGGACAGGGCTCCGGTTTGGCCCAGCATTTT. Amino acid sequence: CASSLGQGSGLAQHF.

This clone was detected only a few times. The chain links TRBV5-1 to TRBJ2-3, with 9 bases lining up with TRBD1. Germline assignment: CDR1 SGHRS and CDR2 YFSETQ. This CDR3 has 17 amino acids. The J segment lost 5 bases and the V segment lost 3 bases, leaving 13 bases of the junction unmatched. The CDR3 spells CASSYRSTQGAGDTQYF. CDR3 nucleotides: TGCGCCAGCAGCTACCGTTCGACACAGGGGGCGGGAGATACGCAGTATTTT.

The sample holds a few counts of this clone. The chain has TRBV5-1 and TRBJ2-1; a weak D match, TRBD1 (5 bases). The CDR3 contains 13 residues. CDR1 and CDR2 from the germline V gene are SGHRS and YFSETQ. The V end was cut by 5 bases, the J end by 8 bases, with 14 bases between. The CDR3 spells CASRQDNIDEQFF. The CDR3 DNA is TGCGCCAGCAGACAGGACAATATCGATGAGCAGTTCTTC.

This clone came up a few times. The chain couples TRBV19 to TRBJ2-7; D is possibly TRBD2 (6 bases). The germline gives CDR1 LNHDA, CDR2 SQIVND (reference sequence). CDR3 length: 15 residues. V was trimmed by 5 bases and J by 3 bases, leaving 17 bases between them. CDR3 bases: TGTGCCAGTAGTCTAGGGAGGACGGGTATCTACGAGCAGTACTTC. Translated, it gives CASSLGRTGIYEQYF.

In this sample, this clone turned up a few times. Other DNA sequences in the sample encode the same CDR3. The rearrangement joins TRBV7-9 to TRBJ1-4; tentatively, D is TRBD1 (5 bases). Trimming removed 5 bases at V and 0 bases at J, with 10 bases between. Looked up from germline, CDR1 is SEHNR and CDR2 is FQNEAQ (reference sequence). This CDR3 comprises 15 residues. The CDR3 region is CASSLVGATNEKLFF. The CDR3 DNA follows: TGTGCCAGCAGCCTCGTGGGGGCAACTAATGAAAAACTGTTTTTT.

This clone was seen more than once but under ten times. The chain links TRBV5-1 to TRBJ2-5; no definite D call. The J call may not be correct, given that the DNA end is closer to TRBJ2-7. The germline V gene encodes CDR1 SGHRS and CDR2 YFSETQ. CDR3 size: 15 residues. CDR3 protein: CASSLVSGSSYEQYF. For the CDR3, the DNA is TGCGCCAGCAGCTTGGTTTCAGGTTCTTCCTACGAGCAGTACTTC.

The rearrangement uses TRBV9 and TRBJ2-3; 8 nucleotides line up with TRBD1. The CDR3 runs to 16 residues. The V gene end was trimmed by 4 bases and the J gene end by 3 bases; junction bases not matched to a gene: 10. Per the germline V gene, CDR1 is SGDLS and CDR2 is YYNGEE. The CDR3 reads CASSTTAQGVTDTQYF. The CDR3 DNA follows: TGTGCCAGCAGCACAACTGCACAGGGGGTGACAGATACGCAGTATTTT. Combining the CDR3 with reference TRBV9 and TRBJ2-3 gives the whole variable domain DSGVTQTPKHLITATGQRVTLRCSPRSGDLSVYWYQQSLDQGLQFLIQYYNGEERAKGNILERFSAQQFPDLHSELNLSSLELGDSALYFCASSTTAQGVTDTQYFGPGTRLTVL.

This clone was recorded only once. The chain joins TRBV5-1 to TRBJ2-7, with 9 nucleotides matching TRBD1. V lost 5 bases, J lost 4 bases, and 4 bases stayed unmatched. The CDR3 consists of 13 residues. From germline, CDR1 is SGHRS and CDR2 YFSETQ. The CDR3 protein is CASSKDRGYEQYF. Written as DNA, the CDR3 is TGCGCCAGCAGTAAGGACAGGGGATACGAGCAGTACTTC. The full variable domain, with the rest looked up from reference TRBV5-1 and TRBJ2-7, is KAGVTQTPRYLIKTRGQQVTLSCSPISGHRSVSWYQQTPGQGLQFLFEYFSETQRNKGNFPGRFSGRQFSNSRSEMNVSTLELGDSALYLCASSKDRGYEQYFGPGTRLTVT.

This clone came up a few times. V gene TRBV27 combines with J gene TRBJ2-5; the D gene is possibly TRBD2 (6 bases). Per the germline V gene, CDR1 is MNHEY and CDR2 is SMNVEV (reference sequence). This CDR3 comprises 13 residues. V dropped 5 bases and J dropped 6 bases, with 13 bases sitting between them. The CDR3 protein is CASSPSGVQTQYF. CDR3 in DNA: TGTGCCAGCAGTCCCTCGGGGGTACAGACCCAGTACTTC.

This chain connects TRBV15 to TRBJ2-2; 12 positions agree with TRBD2. The CDR3 runs 14 residues. With 8 bases clipped from V and 6 bases from J, the junction kept 4 bases outside the gene matches. Germline-derived CDR1 and CDR2 are LNHNV and YYDKDF (reference sequence). This CDR3 reads CATRTSGIAGELFF. The CDR3 DNA reads TGTGCCACCCGGACTAGCGGGATTGCCGGGGAGCTGTTTTTT. The complete variable domain, with remaining parts taken from reference TRBV15 and TRBJ2-2, reads DAMVIQNPRYQVTQFGKPVTLSCSQTLNHNVMYWYQQKSSQAPKLLFHYYDKDFNNEADTPDNFQSRRPNTSFCFLDIRSPGLGDTAMYLCATRTSGIAGELFFGEGSRLTVL.

The V call is TRBV27, the J call TRBJ2-2; 7 bases map to TRBD1. V shed 3 bases, J shed 1 base, and the junction held 2 bases outside the gene matches. Germline V lookup: CDR1 MNHEY, CDR2 SMNVEV (reference sequence). The CDR3 has 15 residues. As DNA, the CDR3 is TGTGCCAGCAGTTTTCGGACAGGGAACACCGGGGAGCTGTTTTTT. It encodes CASSFRTGNTGELFF.

This clone is medium-sized within its sample. The V call is TRBV6-1, the J call TRBJ1-4, with unresolved D. Per the germline V gene, CDR1 is MNHNS and CDR2 is SASEGT. The CDR3 is 14 residues long. V lost 6 bases to trimming and J lost 1 base, with 9 bases between them. Written as DNA, the CDR3 is TGTGCCAGCAGGTTGGCCGGAACTAATGAAAAACTGTTTTTT. Translating it yields CASRLAGTNEKLFF.

The rearrangement links TRBV5-1 to TRBJ1-2; D uncertain. Deletions cut 1 base from V and 6 bases from J, with 10 bases between. Germline CDR1 reads SGHRS; CDR2 reads YFSETQ. The CDR3 has 13 amino acids. The CDR3, as DNA: TGCGCCAGCAGCTTGTCATTTGGGGATGGCTACACCTTC. Protein sequence: CASSLSFGDGYTF.

The rearrangement joins TRBV9 to TRBJ2-6; D may be TRBD1 or TRBD2 (5 bases each). The CDR3 has 19 residues. CDR1 SGDLS and CDR2 YYNGEE come from the germline V gene. V lost 3 bases and J 2 bases, leaving 21 bases between the germline ends. The CDR3 coding sequence is TGTGCCAGCAGCGCCCCCCTGGGCAGGGTAGCGACTGGGGCCAACGTCCTGACTTTC. This gives the protein CASSAPLGRVATGANVLTF.

This clone was observed a few times. The chain has TRBV7-2 and TRBJ2-5; D call uncertain. Between the trimmed V and J ends, which lost 0 bases and 2 bases, there was a span of 7 bases. There are 14 residues in the CDR3. Germline CDR1 SGHTA, CDR2 FQGNSA. This CDR3 reads CASSLAGWQETQYF. The CDR3, as DNA: TGTGCCAGCAGCTTAGCTGGGTGGCAAGAGACCCAGTACTTC.

This clone came up a few times. The chain recombines TRBV30 with TRBJ2-2; D perhaps matches TRBD2 (5 bases). Trimming removed 2 bases at V and 3 bases at J, with 7 bases between. The V gene's germline CDR1 is GTSNPN and CDR2 SVGIG (reference sequence). CDR3 length: 13 amino acids. The CDR3 DNA is TGTGCCTGGAGTACGCGGGACACCGGGGAGCTGTTTTTT. The encoded protein is CAWSTRDTGELFF.

The rearrangement joins TRBV11-3 to TRBJ2-2; D remains unclear. The CDR3 sequence is 11 residues long. Germline CDR1 SGHNT, CDR2 YENEEA. V shed 6 bases and J shed 4 bases, with 3 bases lying between them. Here the CDR3 reads CASSGTGELFF. The CDR3 bases are TGTGCCAGCAGTGGCACCGGGGAGCTGTTTTTT.

The gene calls are TRBV19 and TRBJ1-1; D perhaps matches TRBD1 (6 bases). V lost 4 bases to trimming and J lost 1 base, with 16 bases between them. Germline V gene data show CDR1 as LNHDA and CDR2 as SQIVND (reference sequence). This CDR3 has 16 residues. CDR3 sequence reads: CASSTGQRRANTEAFF. The CDR3 DNA is TGTGCCAGTAGTACAGGACAGCGGAGGGCGAACACTGAAGCTTTCTTT.

This clone is medium-sized (0.01 to 0.1%) within its sample. This rearrangement joins TRBV20-1 to TRBJ1-2; D is uncertain. Germline V lookup: CDR1 DFQATT, CDR2 SNEGSKA (reference sequence). The V gene lost 6 bases and the J gene lost 8 bases, with 13 bases spanning the gap. This CDR3 is built from 11 residues. CDR3 nucleotides: TGCAGTGCGAGCCCAGGCGGGGGCTACACCTTC. Its protein product is CSASPGGGYTF.

The V gene is TRBV5-1, the J gene TRBJ1-4; TRBD1 matches 11 bases. This CDR3 contains 17 residues. The germline V gene encodes CDR1 SGHRS and CDR2 YFSETQ. Trimming at V came to 2 bases and at J to 7 bases, leaving 10 bases not matched to a gene. CDR3 in DNA: TGCGCCAGCAGCTTAGGACAGGGGGCCCACGGGAGTGAAAAACTGTTTTTT. It codes for CASSLGQGAHGSEKLFF.

This chain links TRBV14 with TRBJ1-2; D uncertain. CDR3 length equals 13 residues. V was pared by 0 bases and J by 4 bases, with 6 bases between. Germline assignment: CDR1 SGHDN and CDR2 FVKESK. The DNA for the CDR3 is TGTGCCAGCAGCCAAGAGGTCCCCTATGGCTACACCTTC. This encodes CASSQEVPYGYTF. Full variable domain (outside the CDR3, taken from reference TRBV14 and TRBJ1-2): EAGVTQFPSHSVIEKGQTVTLRCDPISGHDNLYWYRRVMGKEIKFLLHFVKESKQDESGMPNNRFLAERTGGTYSTLKVQPAELEDSGVYFCASSQEVPYGYTFGSGTRLTVV.